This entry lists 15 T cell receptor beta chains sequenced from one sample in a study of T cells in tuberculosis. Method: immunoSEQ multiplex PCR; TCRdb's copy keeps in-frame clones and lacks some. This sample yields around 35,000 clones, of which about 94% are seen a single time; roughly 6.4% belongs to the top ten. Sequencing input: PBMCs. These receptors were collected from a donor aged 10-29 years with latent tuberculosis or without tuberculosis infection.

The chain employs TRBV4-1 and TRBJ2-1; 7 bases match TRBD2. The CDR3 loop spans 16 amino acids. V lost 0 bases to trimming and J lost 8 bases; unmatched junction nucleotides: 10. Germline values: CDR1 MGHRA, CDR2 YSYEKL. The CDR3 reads CASSQDALPGGDEQFF. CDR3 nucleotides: TGCGCCAGCAGCCAAGACGCCTTGCCTGGGGGGGATGAGCAGTTCTTC.

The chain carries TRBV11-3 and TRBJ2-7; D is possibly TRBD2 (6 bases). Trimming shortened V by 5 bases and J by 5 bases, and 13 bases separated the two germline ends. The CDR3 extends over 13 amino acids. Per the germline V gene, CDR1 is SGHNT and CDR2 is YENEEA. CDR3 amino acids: CASSTGLLDEQYF. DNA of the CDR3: TGTGCCAGCAGCACAGGACTACTGGACGAGCAGTACTTC.

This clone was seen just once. The CDR3 region has the DNA TGCGCCAGCAGCTTGGCCGGGTATAGGGACAGATATGGCTACACCTTC. Encoded protein: CASSLAGYRDRYGYTF. The chain links TRBV5-1 to TRBJ1-2; the match to TRBD1 covers 7 bases. The CDR3 runs to 16 residues. Germline V gene lookup returns CDR1 SGHRS and CDR2 YFSETQ. V was clipped by 0 bases and J by 5 bases; unmatched bases: 10.

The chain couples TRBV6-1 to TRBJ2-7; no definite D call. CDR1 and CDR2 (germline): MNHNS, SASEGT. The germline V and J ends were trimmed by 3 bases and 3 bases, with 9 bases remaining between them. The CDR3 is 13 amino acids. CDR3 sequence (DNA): TGTGCCAGCAGTGATGTTACAGACTACGAGCAGTACTTC. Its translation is CASSDVTDYEQYF.

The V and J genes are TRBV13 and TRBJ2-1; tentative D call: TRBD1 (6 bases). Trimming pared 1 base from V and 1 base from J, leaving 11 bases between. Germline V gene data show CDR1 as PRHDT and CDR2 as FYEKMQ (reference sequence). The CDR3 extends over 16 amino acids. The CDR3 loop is CASSLEAGASYNEQFF. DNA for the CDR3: TGTGCCAGCAGCTTAGAAGCAGGGGCTTCCTACAATGAGCAGTTCTTC.

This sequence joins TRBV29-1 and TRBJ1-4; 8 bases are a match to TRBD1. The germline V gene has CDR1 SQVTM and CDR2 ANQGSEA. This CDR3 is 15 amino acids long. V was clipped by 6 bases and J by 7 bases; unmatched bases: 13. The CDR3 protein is CSVKRVQGVVEKLFF. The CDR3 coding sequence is TGCAGCGTGAAACGGGTACAGGGGGTTGTTGAAAAACTGTTTTTT.

In DNA form, the CDR3 reads TGTGCCAGCAGTGAAGCTTGGTTAAGCGGGGGGAACACAGATACGCAGTATTTT. This codes for CASSEAWLSGGNTDTQYF. V usage is TRBV6-1 and J usage is TRBJ2-3; 9 bases are shared with TRBD2. CDR1 and CDR2 from the germline V gene are MNHNS and SASEGT. After removal of 0 bases from V and 2 bases from J, the junction contained 9 bases not matched to a gene. CDR3 length equals 18 residues.

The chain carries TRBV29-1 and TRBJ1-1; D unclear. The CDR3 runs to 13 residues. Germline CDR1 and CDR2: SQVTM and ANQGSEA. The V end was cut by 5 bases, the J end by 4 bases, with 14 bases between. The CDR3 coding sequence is TGCAGCGTTAGAGGAGGAGAGGGCACTGAAGCTTTCTTT. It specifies CSVRGGEGTEAFF.

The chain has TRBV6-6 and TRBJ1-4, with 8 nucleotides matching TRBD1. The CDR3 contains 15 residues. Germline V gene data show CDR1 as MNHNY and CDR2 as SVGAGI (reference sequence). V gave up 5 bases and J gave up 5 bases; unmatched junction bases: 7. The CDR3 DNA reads TGTGCCAGCAGTGACCCAACAGGGGGGAATGAAAAACTGTTTTTT. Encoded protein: CASSDPTGGNEKLFF.

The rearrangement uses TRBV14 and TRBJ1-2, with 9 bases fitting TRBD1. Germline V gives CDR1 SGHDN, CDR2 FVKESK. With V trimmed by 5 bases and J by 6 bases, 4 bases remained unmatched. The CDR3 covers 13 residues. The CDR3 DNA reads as TGTGCCAGCAGCTTCGGACAGGGGCATGGCTACACCTTC. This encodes CASSFGQGHGYTF.

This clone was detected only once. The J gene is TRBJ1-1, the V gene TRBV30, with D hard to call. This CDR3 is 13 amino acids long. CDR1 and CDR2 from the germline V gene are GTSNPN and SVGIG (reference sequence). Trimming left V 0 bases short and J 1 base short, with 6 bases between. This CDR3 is CAWSVLGNTEAFF. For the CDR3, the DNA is TGTGCCTGGAGTGTACTTGGGAACACTGAAGCTTTCTTT.

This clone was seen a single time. Here the CDR3 reads CASSARDRVDSPLHF. The DNA of the CDR3 is TGTGCCAGCAGCGCCAGGGACAGGGTGGACTCACCCCTCCACTTT. This sequence joins TRBV2 and TRBJ1-6; 9 bases fit TRBD1. Germline V gene lookup returns CDR1 SNHLY and CDR2 FYNNEI. The J segment lost 10 bases and the V segment lost 6 bases, leaving 10 bases of the junction unmatched. This CDR3 spans 15 amino acids.

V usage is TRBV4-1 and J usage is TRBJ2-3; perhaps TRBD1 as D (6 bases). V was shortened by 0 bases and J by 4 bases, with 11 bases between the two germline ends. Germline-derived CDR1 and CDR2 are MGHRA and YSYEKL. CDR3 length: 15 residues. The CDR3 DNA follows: TGCGCCAGCAGCCAAGATTCAGGGGCAGCAGATACGCAGTATTTT. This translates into CASSQDSGAADTQYF.

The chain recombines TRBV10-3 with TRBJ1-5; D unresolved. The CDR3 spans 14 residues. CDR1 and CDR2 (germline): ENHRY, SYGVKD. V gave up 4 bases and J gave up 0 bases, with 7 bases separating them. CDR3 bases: TGTGCCATCAGTGGATCGGTTAGCAATCAGCCCCAGCATTTT. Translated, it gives CAISGSVSNQPQHF.

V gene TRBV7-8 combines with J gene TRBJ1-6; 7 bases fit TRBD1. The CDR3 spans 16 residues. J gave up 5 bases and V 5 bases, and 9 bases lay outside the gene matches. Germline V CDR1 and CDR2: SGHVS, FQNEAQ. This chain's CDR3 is CASSPNLGQNNSPLHF. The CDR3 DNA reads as TGTGCCAGCAGCCCAAACCTGGGACAGAATAATTCACCCCTCCACTTT.